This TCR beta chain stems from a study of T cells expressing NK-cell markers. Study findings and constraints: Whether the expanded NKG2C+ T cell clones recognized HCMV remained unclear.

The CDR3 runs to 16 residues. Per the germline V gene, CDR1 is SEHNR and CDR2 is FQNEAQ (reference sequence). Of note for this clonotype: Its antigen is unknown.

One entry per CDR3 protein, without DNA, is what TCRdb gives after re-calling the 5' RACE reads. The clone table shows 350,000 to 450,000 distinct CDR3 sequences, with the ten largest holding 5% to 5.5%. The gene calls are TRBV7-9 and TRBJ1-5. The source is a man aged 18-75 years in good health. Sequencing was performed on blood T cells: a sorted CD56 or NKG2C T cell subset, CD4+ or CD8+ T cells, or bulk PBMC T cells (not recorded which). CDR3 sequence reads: CASSLGTTGKDQPQHF.